Below are 27 T cell receptor beta chains sequenced from a single sample in a study of blood T cell repertoires in COVID-19. Sequenced by immunoSEQ multiplex PCR; TCRdb stores in-frame clones only, minus some. The repertoire includes some 300,000 clones, about nine tenths of them detected once, and about 7% sits in the top ten. Sample: peripheral blood. All receptors derive from a young woman who had recovered from COVID-19.

A word on this clone: Different DNA sequences within this sample yield the same CDR3. The chain recombines TRBV6-5 with TRBJ2-5; D is unresolved. The V end was cut by 6 bases, the J end by 1 base, with 12 bases between. Per the germline V gene, CDR1 is MNHEY and CDR2 is SVGAGI. CDR3 length: 14 amino acids. The CDR3 DNA reads TGTGCCAGCAGCTTAGGCGGAATCCAAGAGACCCAGTACTTC. Residues: CASSLGGIQETQYF.

The sample holds one count of this clone. This chain uses TRBV4-3 with TRBJ1-4; possibly TRBD1 for D (5 bases). V gave up 4 bases and J gave up 0 bases, with 9 bases separating them. This CDR3 has 15 residues. CDR1 LGHNA and CDR2 YSLEER come from the germline V gene. This CDR3 reads CASSRTGATNEKLFF. DNA of the CDR3: TGCGCCAGCAGCCGAACAGGCGCAACTAATGAAAAACTGTTTTTT.

This clone is a singleton in its sample. The genes are TRBV9 and TRBJ1-1, with D possibly matching TRBD1 (6 bases). Trimming pared 4 bases from V and 5 bases from J, leaving 12 bases between. CDR1 SGDLS and CDR2 YYNGEE come from the germline V gene. This CDR3 contains 13 residues. CDR3 nucleotides: TGTGCCAGCAGCTTAGAGGGGGGGACTGAAGCTTTCTTT. This translates into CASSLEGGTEAFF.

This rearrangement joins TRBV7-2 to TRBJ2-7; TRBD1 matches at 7 bases. V was clipped by 2 bases and J by 5 bases; unmatched bases: 3. This CDR3 spans 13 amino acids. Germline loops: CDR1 SGHTA, CDR2 FQGNSA. The CDR3 here is CASSLLGGDEQYF. The DNA of the CDR3 is TGTGCCAGCAGCTTACTAGGGGGCGACGAGCAGTACTTC.

The table lists this clone with a few counts. J is TRBJ1-2 and V is TRBV7-2, with a weak D call TRBD1 (6 bases). CDR1 is SGHTA and CDR2 is FQGNSA in the germline V gene. CDR3 length equals 13 residues. The V end lost 0 bases, the J end lost 8 bases, and 10 bases lay between the germline ends. This CDR3 reads CASSLAPGVGYTF. The CDR3 bases are TGTGCCAGCAGCTTAGCTCCAGGGGTCGGCTACACCTTC.

The CDR3 loop is CASSWQGDEQYF. The CDR3 region has the DNA TGTGCCAGCAGCTGGCAGGGGGACGAGCAGTACTTC. The chain uses TRBV5-6 and TRBJ2-7; 7 bases agree with TRBD1. In germline, CDR1 is SGHDT, CDR2 YYEEEE. The CDR3 is 12 residues long. After removal of 3 bases from V and 5 bases from J, the junction contained 2 bases not matched to a gene.

This clone appeared once. The chain joins TRBV5-5 to TRBJ2-2, with 10 bases fitting TRBD2. Germline V gives CDR1 SGHKS, CDR2 YYEKEE (reference sequence). The CDR3 sequence is 16 residues long. J lost 1 base, V lost 2 bases, and 2 bases had no gene match. CDR3 residues: CASSFASGGNTGELFF. The CDR3 coding sequence is TGTGCCAGCAGCTTCGCTAGCGGGGGGAACACCGGGGAGCTGTTTTTT. Full variable domain (remainder filled in from reference TRBV5-5 and TRBJ2-2): DAGVTQSPTHLIKTRGQQVTLRCSPISGHKSVSWYQQVLGQGPQFIFQYYEKEERGRGNFPDRFSARQFPNYSSELNVNALLLGDSALYLCASSFASGGNTGELFFGEGSRLTVL.

This clone was seen only once. The rearrangement joins TRBV4-1 to TRBJ1-5; TRBD1 might be the D (5 bases). CDR1 and CDR2 from the germline V gene are MGHRA and YSYEKL. There are 16 residues in the CDR3. Trimming pared 0 bases from V and 9 bases from J, leaving 18 bases between. CDR3 residues: CASSQDGWRGSGPQHF. In nucleotides, the CDR3 is TGCGCCAGCAGCCAAGATGGTTGGAGGGGCTCGGGGCCCCAGCATTTT.

This clone was seen just once. This chain connects TRBV6-2 or TRBV6-3 to TRBJ1-1, with a weak D call TRBD1 (5 bases). Trimming pared 0 bases from V and 1 base from J, leaving 12 bases between. Germline lookup yields CDR1 MNHEY and CDR2 SVGEGT. The length of the CDR3 is 16 residues. The CDR3 region is CASSYSMTVRNTEAFF. The DNA of the CDR3 is TGTGCCAGCAGTTACTCGATGACAGTCAGGAACACTGAAGCTTTCTTT.

The chain recombines TRBV30 with TRBJ1-2, with D possibly matching TRBD1 (6 bases). The ends were cut back, 3 bases at V and 4 bases at J, with 18 bases in the middle. Germline values: CDR1 GTSNPN, CDR2 SVGIG (reference sequence). This CDR3 is built from 15 residues. CDR3 in DNA: TGTGCCTGGAGCAGGTGGCAGGGGCAGGGCTATGGCTACACCTTC. Translated: CAWSRWQGQGYGYTF.

The chain is built from TRBV5-1 and TRBJ1-1; the D gene is possibly TRBD1 (5 bases). Deletions cut 5 bases from V and 5 bases from J, with 13 bases between. Germline CDR1 SGHRS, CDR2 YFSETQ. The CDR3 loop spans 13 amino acids. This CDR3 is CASSRGLRTEAFF. The CDR3 nucleotides read TGCGCCAGCAGTAGGGGCCTGAGGACTGAAGCTTTCTTT.

The genes are TRBV10-3 and TRBJ2-3; TRBD2 is a possible D gene (6 bases). Germline CDR1 ENHRY, CDR2 SYGVKD. Trimming removed 6 bases at V and 3 bases at J, with 19 bases between. The CDR3 contains 16 residues. The CDR3 spells CAISTLATEGTDTQYF. The DNA of the CDR3 is TGTGCCATCAGCACTCTAGCGACCGAGGGTACAGATACGCAGTATTTT.

The rearrangement links TRBV9 to TRBJ2-3; D possibly corresponds to TRBD2 (7 bases). CDR3 length equals 16 residues. Germline CDR1 and CDR2: SGDLS and YYNGEE. The V gene lost 4 bases and the J gene lost 6 bases, with 21 bases spanning the gap. CDR3 sequence reads: CASSHWAGANRDTQYF. The CDR3 DNA follows: TGTGCCAGCAGCCACTGGGCGGGGGCCAACCGGGATACGCAGTATTTT.

V and J are TRBV7-6 and TRBJ2-1; 14 bases are shared with TRBD2. The CDR3 contains 17 residues. The trim removed 5 bases at V and 7 bases at J, leaving 10 bases unmatched. CDR1 and CDR2 (germline): SGHVS, FNYEAQ. DNA for the CDR3: TGTGCCAGCAGCCTCGGACTAGCGGGGGGAACCCCGAATGAGCAGTTCTTC. As protein: CASSLGLAGGTPNEQFF. The full variable domain, completed using reference TRBV7-6 and TRBJ2-1, is GAGVSQSPRYKVTKRGQDVALRCDPISGHVSLYWYRQALGQGPEFLTYFNYEAQQDKSGLPNDRFSAERPEGSISTLTIQRTEQRDSAMYRCASSLGLAGGTPNEQFFGPGTRLTVL.

This chain links TRBV3-1 (or the pseudogene TRBV3-2) with TRBJ1-2; TRBD1 agrees at 7 bases. CDR1 is LGHDT and CDR2 is YNNKEL in the germline V gene (reference sequence). The CDR3 loop spans 14 amino acids. V was clipped by 4 bases and J by 9 bases; unmatched bases: 11. The CDR3 reads CASSRPGQSGRYTF. In DNA, the CDR3 is TGTGCCAGCAGCCGACCGGGACAGTCTGGTCGCTACACCTTC.

The chain joins TRBV28 to TRBJ1-5; D may be TRBD1 (5 bases). Per the germline V gene, CDR1 is MDHEN and CDR2 is SYDVKM. The V end lost 6 bases, the J end lost 4 bases, and 16 bases lay between the germline ends. The CDR3 has 15 amino acids. This CDR3 reads CASSRTSTFNQPQHF. DNA for the CDR3: TGTGCCAGCAGCCGGACAAGCACCTTTAATCAGCCCCAGCATTTT.

Only one count was recorded for this clone. This rearrangement joins TRBV7-9 to TRBJ1-3; 8 bases agree with TRBD1. The V segment lost 2 bases and the J segment 4 bases; nucleotides outside the gene matches: 1. The CDR3 has 14 amino acids. CDR1 SEHNR and CDR2 FQNEAQ come from the germline V gene (reference sequence). The CDR3 bases are TGTGCCAGCAGCTTAAGGGACAGGGGAAACACCATATATTTT. Its translation is CASSLRDRGNTIYF.

The J gene is TRBJ2-5, the V gene TRBV4-2, with TRBD2 matching over 12 bases. With 1 base clipped from V and 4 bases from J, the junction kept 10 bases outside the gene matches. The CDR3 contains 18 residues. CDR1 LGHNA and CDR2 YNFKEQ come from the germline V gene. CDR3 residues: CASSQGSLAGGPSETQYF. In DNA form, the CDR3 reads TGTGCCAGCAGCCAAGGAAGTCTAGCGGGGGGGCCGTCAGAGACCCAGTACTTC.

This clone has more than one count but fewer than ten. The rearrangement links TRBV6-7 to TRBJ1-5; no firm D call. TRBV6-7 is flagged as an ORF with uncertain function. This CDR3 contains 13 residues. The V end was cut by 6 bases, the J end by 5 bases, with 11 bases between. CDR3 sequence (DNA): TGTGCCAGCAGCACCCGGGATTATCAGCCCCAGCATTTT. This gives the protein CASSTRDYQPQHF.

V usage is TRBV25-1 and J usage is TRBJ2-2, with 11 bases matching TRBD2. The trim removed 4 bases at V and 4 bases at J, leaving 11 bases unmatched. CDR1 and CDR2 from the germline V gene are MGHDK and SYGVNS. The CDR3 has 18 amino acids. CDR3 nucleotides: TGTGCCAGCAGTGCTCCTTGGGCTAGCGGGGGGTTCACCGGGGAGCTGTTTTTT. Translation gives CASSAPWASGGFTGELFF.

The chain uses TRBV19 and TRBJ1-1, with 7 bases aligning to TRBD1. J was trimmed by 1 base and V by 5 bases; bases with no gene match: 4. The CDR3 totals 14 residues. CDR1 and CDR2 from the germline V gene are LNHDA and SQIVND (reference sequence). The CDR3 nucleotides are TGTGCCAGTAGTCACAGGGGCGAGAACACTGAAGCTTTCTTT. Its translation is CASSHRGENTEAFF. Filled out from reference TRBV19 and TRBJ1-1, the complete variable domain reads DGGITQSPKYLFRKEGQNVTLSCEQNLNHDAMYWYRQDPGQGLRLIYYSQIVNDFQKGDIAEGYSVSREKKESFPLTVTSAQKNPTAFYLCASSHRGENTEAFFGQGTRLTVV.

In its sample, this clone was seen many times. The gene calls are TRBV6-2 or TRBV6-3 and TRBJ2-5; 11 nucleotides align to TRBD1. V lost 6 bases and J lost 5; bases outside the gene matches: 17. The CDR3 loop spans 18 amino acids. From germline, CDR1 is MNHEY and CDR2 SVGEGT. This CDR3 is CASSNILPGQGVPETQYF. CDR3 in DNA: TGTGCCAGCAGCAACATACTGCCGGGACAGGGGGTTCCGGAGACCCAGTACTTC.

The chain joins TRBV30 to TRBJ1-4; 10 positions agree with TRBD1. Germline assignment: CDR1 GTSNPN and CDR2 SVGIG (reference sequence). CDR3 length: 15 amino acids. Trimming took 4 bases from V and 8 from J; bases not matched to a gene: 10. The CDR3 sequence: CAWTIKTGGREKLFF. The CDR3, as DNA: TGTGCCTGGACTATCAAGACAGGGGGCAGGGAAAAACTGTTTTTT.

This clone was seen only a few times. The chain couples TRBV11-2 to TRBJ2-1, with 10 nucleotides matching TRBD2. The CDR3 contains 16 residues. From germline, CDR1 is SGHAT and CDR2 FQNNGV. With 3 bases clipped from V and 8 bases from J, the junction kept 10 bases outside the gene matches. CDR3 nucleotides: TGTGCCAGCAGCTTTATTTTTACTAGCGGGGTTGATGAGCAGTTCTTC. Residues: CASSFIFTSGVDEQFF.

The chain couples TRBV7-9 to TRBJ1-2, with D maybe TRBD1 (5 bases). This CDR3 is built from 13 residues. Germline CDR1 reads SEHNR; CDR2 reads FQNEAQ (reference sequence). Between the trimmed V and J ends, which lost 2 bases and 4 bases, there was a span of 8 bases. This CDR3 is CASSLLTGYGYTF. The CDR3 coding sequence is TGTGCCAGCAGCTTACTAACAGGCTATGGCTACACCTTC.

The count of this clone is one. The J gene is TRBJ2-7, the V gene TRBV27; D unclear. This CDR3 is built from 14 residues. V was clipped by 4 bases and J by 0 bases, with 10 bases between them. CDR1 MNHEY and CDR2 SMNVEV come from the germline V gene (reference sequence). The CDR3 sequence is CASSSRHTSYEQYF. The DNA for the CDR3 is TGTGCCAGCAGTTCGCGACATACCTCCTACGAGCAGTACTTC.

This chain uses TRBV7-9 with TRBJ1-6; D is perhaps TRBD1 (5 bases). Trimming removed 4 bases from V and 8 bases from J, with 12 bases in between. Germline CDR1 SEHNR, CDR2 FQNEAQ (reference sequence). This CDR3 contains 14 residues. CDR3 DNA sequence: TGTGCCAGCAGCTGGGGGGGGTATCATTCACCCCTCCACTTT. It translates to CASSWGGYHSPLHF.